This T cell receptor (beta chain) was obtained from a study of beta chain features in type 1 diabetes. Broader study findings: Moderately but significantly shorter TCRB CDR3s were found in Type 1 diabetes patients in all four CD4+ subsets.

In this sample, this clone turned up a few times. The antigen remains unidentified. Germline V gives CDR1 GTSNPN, CDR2 SVGIG (reference sequence). CDR3 size: 12 residues. Trimming cost V 1 base and J 6 bases; bases outside gene matches: 1. The isolated RNA, all of it, was reverse transcribed, so expressed TCRB transcripts were what got sequenced. Naive, central memory and regulatory T cell samples averaged about 3.6 million immunoSEQ reads each. TCRdb keeps only in-frame clones here, not all; method: immunoSEQ multiplex PCR. The table includes 300,000 to 400,000 clones, roughly 14% detected once. The rearrangement links TRBV30 to TRBJ2-3, with 7 bases lining up with TRBD2. The TCR comes from a woman aged 18-29 years with type 1 diabetes. Sequencing input: naive CD4+ T cells from blood. CDR3 DNA: TGTGCCTGGAGTGAAGCGGGGGATACGCAGTATTTT. Its translation is CAWSEAGDTQYF.